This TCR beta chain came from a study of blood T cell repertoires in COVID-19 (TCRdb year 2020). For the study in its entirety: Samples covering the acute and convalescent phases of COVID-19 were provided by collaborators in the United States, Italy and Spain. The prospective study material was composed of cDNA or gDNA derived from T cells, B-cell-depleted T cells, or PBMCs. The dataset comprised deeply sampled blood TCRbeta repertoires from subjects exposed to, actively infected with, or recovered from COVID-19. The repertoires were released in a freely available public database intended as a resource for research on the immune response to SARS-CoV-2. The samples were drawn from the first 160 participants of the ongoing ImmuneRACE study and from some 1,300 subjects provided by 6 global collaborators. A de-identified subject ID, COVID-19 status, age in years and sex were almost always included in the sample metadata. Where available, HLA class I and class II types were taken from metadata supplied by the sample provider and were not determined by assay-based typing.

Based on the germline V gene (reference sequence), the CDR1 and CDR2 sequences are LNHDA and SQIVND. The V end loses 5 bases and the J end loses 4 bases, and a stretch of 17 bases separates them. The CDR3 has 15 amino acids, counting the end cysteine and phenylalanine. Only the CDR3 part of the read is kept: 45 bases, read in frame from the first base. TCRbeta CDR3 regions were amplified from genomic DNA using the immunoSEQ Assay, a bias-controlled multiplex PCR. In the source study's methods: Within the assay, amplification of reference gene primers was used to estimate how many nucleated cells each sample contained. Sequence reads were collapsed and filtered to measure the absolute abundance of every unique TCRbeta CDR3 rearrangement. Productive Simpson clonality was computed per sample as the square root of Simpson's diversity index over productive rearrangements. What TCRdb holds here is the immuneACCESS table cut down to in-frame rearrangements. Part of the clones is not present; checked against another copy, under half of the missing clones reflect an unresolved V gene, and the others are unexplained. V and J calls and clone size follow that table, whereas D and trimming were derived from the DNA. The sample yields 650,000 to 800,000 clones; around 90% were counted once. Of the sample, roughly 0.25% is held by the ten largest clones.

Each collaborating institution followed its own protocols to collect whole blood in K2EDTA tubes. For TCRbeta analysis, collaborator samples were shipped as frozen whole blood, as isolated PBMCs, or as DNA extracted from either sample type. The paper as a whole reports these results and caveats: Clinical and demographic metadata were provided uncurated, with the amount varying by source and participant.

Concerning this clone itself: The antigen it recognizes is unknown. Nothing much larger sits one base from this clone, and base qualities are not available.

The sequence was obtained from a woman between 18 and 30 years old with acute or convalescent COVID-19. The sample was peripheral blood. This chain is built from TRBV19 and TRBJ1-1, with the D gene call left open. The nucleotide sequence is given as TGTGCCAGTAGTTTCCGGGTCTTAACATCCACTGAAGCTTTCTTT. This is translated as CASSFRVLTSTEAFF.